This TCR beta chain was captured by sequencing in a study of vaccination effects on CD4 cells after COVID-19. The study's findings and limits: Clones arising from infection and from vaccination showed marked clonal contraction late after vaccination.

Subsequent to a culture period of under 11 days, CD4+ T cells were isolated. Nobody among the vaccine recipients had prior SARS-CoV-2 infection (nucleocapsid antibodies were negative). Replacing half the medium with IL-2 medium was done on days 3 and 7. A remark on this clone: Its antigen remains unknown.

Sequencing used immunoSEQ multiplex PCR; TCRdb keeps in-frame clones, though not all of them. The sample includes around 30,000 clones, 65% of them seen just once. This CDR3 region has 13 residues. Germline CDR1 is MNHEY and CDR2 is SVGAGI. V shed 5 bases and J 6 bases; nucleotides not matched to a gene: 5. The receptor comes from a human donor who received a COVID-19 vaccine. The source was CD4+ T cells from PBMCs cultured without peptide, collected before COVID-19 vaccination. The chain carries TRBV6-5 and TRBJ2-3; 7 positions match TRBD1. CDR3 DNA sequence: TGTGCCAGCAGTACAATGACAGGGGATACGCAGTATTTT. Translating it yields CASSTMTGDTQYF.